One sample yielded the 17 T cell receptor beta chains listed below, sequenced in a study of technical replicates of blood from a handful of donors. Sequencing used immunoSEQ multiplex PCR; TCRdb keeps in-frame clones, though not all of them. Of 75,000 to 90,000 clones in the sample, roughly 93% are singletons; the top ten hold about 0.23%. The sequenced material came from T cells isolated from PBMCs. The receptors were gathered from a human donor in good health.

This chain links TRBV11-3 with TRBJ2-3; D is uncertain. The V gene's germline CDR1 is SGHNT and CDR2 YENEEA. CDR3 length equals 14 residues. The V end lost 5 bases, the J end lost 3 bases, and 12 bases lay between the germline ends. The CDR3 coding sequence is TGTGCCAGCAGCGCAACGGCCGGGACAGATACGCAGTATTTT. Amino acids: CASSATAGTDTQYF.

J is TRBJ2-4 and V is TRBV5-1, with 11 bases lining up with TRBD1. Germline V gene lookup returns CDR1 SGHRS and CDR2 YFSETQ. The CDR3 contains 22 residues. V gave up 0 bases and J gave up 2 bases; unmatched junction bases: 19. In nucleotides, the CDR3 is TGCGCCAGCAGCTTGGGGCTTATGGGGACACTCGGGACAGGGGGGTCCAAAAACATTCAGTACTTC. Translation: CASSLGLMGTLGTGGSKNIQYF.

The V and J genes are TRBV7-9 and TRBJ1-1; a possible D gene is TRBD1 (6 bases). Germline CDR1 SEHNR, CDR2 FQNEAQ (reference sequence). CDR3 size: 16 residues. V lost 0 bases and J 1 base, leaving 12 bases between the germline ends. In nucleotides, the CDR3 is TGTGCCAGCAGCTTAGCGTTGGGGGCAAGGAACACTGAAGCTTTCTTT. This sequence encodes CASSLALGARNTEAFF.

The rearrangement joins TRBV4-1 to TRBJ2-7; 12 bases are shared with TRBD2. From germline, CDR1 is MGHRA and CDR2 YSYEKL. V gave up 4 bases and J gave up 4 bases; unmatched junction bases: 26. The CDR3 contains 22 residues. The CDR3 spells CASSPGRATSGSGIKMGYEQYF. DNA for the CDR3: TGCGCCAGCAGCCCCGGGAGAGCGACTAGCGGGAGTGGAATTAAGATGGGTTACGAGCAGTACTTC.

The V call is TRBV5-6, the J call TRBJ2-1; 15 bases line up with TRBD2. CDR1 and CDR2 from the germline V gene are SGHDT and YYEEEE. Germline trimming cut 4 bases from V and 4 bases from J; bases unmatched to any gene: 6. The CDR3 totals 17 residues. Here the CDR3 reads CASSQGLAGGLYNEQFF. Here the CDR3 DNA reads TGTGCCAGCAGCCAAGGACTAGCGGGGGGGCTATACAATGAGCAGTTCTTC.

The V and J genes are TRBV28 and TRBJ2-1, with 12 positions matching TRBD2. The CDR3 consists of 15 residues. V was pared by 3 bases and J by 9 bases, with 6 bases of the junction left unmatched. Germline CDR1 MDHEN, CDR2 SYDVKM. The CDR3: CASSLRLAGEGEQFF. The CDR3 DNA is TGTGCCAGCAGTTTGAGACTAGCGGGAGAGGGTGAGCAGTTCTTC.

The chain carries TRBV9 and TRBJ2-3, with 7 nucleotides matching TRBD1. This CDR3 is 17 amino acids long. Germline lookup yields CDR1 SGDLS and CDR2 YYNGEE. V dropped 3 bases and J dropped 2; count of bases not matched to a gene: 12. This CDR3 reads CASSDPVTGIDTDTQYF. The CDR3 nucleotides are TGTGCCAGCAGCGACCCGGTGACAGGGATTGACACAGATACGCAGTATTTT.

The V and J genes are TRBV14 and TRBJ2-2; D uncertain. Deletions cut 4 bases from V and 4 bases from J, with 10 bases between. The CDR3 runs 14 residues. Germline assignment: CDR1 SGHDN and CDR2 FVKESK. The CDR3 here is CASSRNSPTGELFF. The DNA for the CDR3 is TGTGCCAGCAGCCGAAACAGTCCCACCGGGGAGCTGTTTTTT. The full variable domain, with the rest looked up from reference TRBV14 and TRBJ2-2, is EAGVTQFPSHSVIEKGQTVTLRCDPISGHDNLYWYRRVMGKEIKFLLHFVKESKQDESGMPNNRFLAERTGGTYSTLKVQPAELEDSGVYFCASSRNSPTGELFFGEGSRLTVL.

This clone was seen more than once but under ten times. V gene TRBV19 combines with J gene TRBJ1-6; possible D gene TRBD1, 5 bases. V was pared by 3 bases and J by 7 bases, with 10 bases between. The length of the CDR3 is 14 residues. CDR1 LNHDA and CDR2 SQIVND come from the germline V gene (reference sequence). In DNA form, the CDR3 reads TGTGCCAGTAGTATGTCAGGGTTCAATTCACCCCTCCACTTT. Residues: CASSMSGFNSPLHF.

The V call is TRBV18, the J call TRBJ2-6; weak D call: TRBD2 (7 bases). The V end lost 2 bases, the J end lost 1 base, and 18 bases lay between the germline ends. The CDR3 consists of 19 residues. The germline gives CDR1 KGHSH, CDR2 LQKENI. Written as DNA, the CDR3 is TGTGCCAGCTCACCAGACCTATCGAGGGGGGGATCTGGGGCCAACGTCCTGACTTTC. It is translated as CASSPDLSRGGSGANVLTF.

V and J are TRBV6-1 and TRBJ1-2; D remains unclear. Trimming left V 5 bases short and J 3 bases short, with 7 bases between. This CDR3 has 12 amino acids. Looked up from germline, CDR1 is MNHNS and CDR2 is SASEGT. The DNA of the CDR3 is TGTGCCAGCAGTCCGCGATACTATGGCTACACCTTC. Its translation: CASSPRYYGYTF.

The chain is built from TRBV2 and TRBJ1-1; a possible D gene is TRBD1 (6 bases). Germline CDR1 SNHLY, CDR2 FYNNEI. There are 11 residues in the CDR3. V lost 6 bases, J lost 9 bases, and 11 bases lay in between. CDR3 DNA: TGTGCCAGCAGCCAGGGGCAGAAAGCTTTCTTT. Protein: CASSQGQKAFF.

This clone is a singleton in its sample. This chain links TRBV6-1 with TRBJ2-3, with TRBD1 as a possible D gene (6 bases). This CDR3 is 14 amino acids long. The germline V and J ends were trimmed by 4 bases and 3 bases, with 11 bases remaining between them. Germline V gives CDR1 MNHNS, CDR2 SASEGT. The DNA for the CDR3 is TGTGCCAGCAGTGTGTTGCAGGGGACAGATACGCAGTATTTT. It specifies CASSVLQGTDTQYF.

The chain is built from TRBV27 and TRBJ2-7, with TRBD2 matching over 9 bases. V dropped 2 bases and J dropped 0; count of bases not matched to a gene: 8. CDR1 MNHEY and CDR2 SMNVEV come from the germline V gene (reference sequence). The CDR3 is 17 amino acids. The CDR3: CASSLKGLAGFSYEQYF. CDR3 DNA sequence: TGTGCCAGCAGTTTAAAGGGTCTAGCGGGATTCTCCTACGAGCAGTACTTC.

This clone was observed once. The rearrangement links TRBV7-9 to TRBJ1-5; 7 nucleotides agree with TRBD1. The CDR3 is made up of 14 amino acids. The J segment lost 6 bases and the V segment lost 5 bases, leaving 7 bases of the junction unmatched. The germline V gene encodes CDR1 SEHNR and CDR2 FQNEAQ (reference sequence). CDR3 protein: CASSRGQMSQPQHF. The DNA for the CDR3 is TGTGCCAGCAGCCGGGGACAGATGAGTCAGCCCCAGCATTTT.

CDR3 coding DNA: TGTGCCTGGAGCAGGGAGGTCCCTGGAAACACCATATATTTT. Translating gives CAWSREVPGNTIYF. The chain employs TRBV30 and TRBJ1-3; tentatively, D is TRBD1 (5 bases). The V gene lost 3 bases and the J gene lost 2 bases, with 11 bases spanning the gap. The CDR3 is 14 amino acids. The germline V gene has CDR1 GTSNPN and CDR2 SVGIG (reference sequence).

A single count supports this clone. V usage is TRBV2 and J usage is TRBJ1-5; maybe TRBD1 (5 bases). The CDR3 contains 14 residues. V shed 2 bases and J shed 4 bases, with 9 bases lying between them. The germline gives CDR1 SNHLY, CDR2 FYNNEI. CDR3 sequence reads: CASSELTDNQPQHF. The CDR3 bases are TGTGCCAGCAGTGAACTGACAGATAATCAGCCCCAGCATTTT.